The clone carrying this TCR beta chain occurred once. The antigen remains unidentified. Only in-frame clones appear in the TCRdb table, and some are missing; sequencing was by immunoSEQ multiplex PCR. The table lists 94,000 or so clones, roughly 84% of them singletons. The sample originates from a study of OX40 agonist ivuxolimab in advanced cancers. Across the study: Patients were dosed with the agonistic anti-OX40 (CD134) antibody ivuxolimab. Patients were dosed intravenously with ivuxolimab at 0.01 to 10 mg/kg every 2 weeks. Whole-study findings and limits: CD4+ and CD8+ T cells in blood underwent clonal expansion by week 6 at 0.1 to 3.0 mg/kg. At 0.1-3.0 mg/kg, partial responders had clonal expansion among the lowest observed.

V lost 0 bases and J lost 6, with 11 bases in between. The germline gives CDR1 LNHNV, CDR2 YYDKDF (reference sequence). The CDR3 is 14 amino acids. Here the sequenced sample was CD4+ or CD8+ T cells sorted from blood, taken in a trial of the OX40 agonist ivuxolimab. The source of this sequence is an adult with an advanced solid tumor such as melanoma, head and neck, liver or kidney cancer. This rearrangement joins TRBV15 to TRBJ2-5; TRBD1 or TRBD2 may be the D gene (5 bases each). Here the CDR3 reads CATSRDRGVKTQYF. The CDR3 region has the DNA TGTGCCACCAGCAGAGATCGAGGGGTAAAGACCCAGTACTTC.